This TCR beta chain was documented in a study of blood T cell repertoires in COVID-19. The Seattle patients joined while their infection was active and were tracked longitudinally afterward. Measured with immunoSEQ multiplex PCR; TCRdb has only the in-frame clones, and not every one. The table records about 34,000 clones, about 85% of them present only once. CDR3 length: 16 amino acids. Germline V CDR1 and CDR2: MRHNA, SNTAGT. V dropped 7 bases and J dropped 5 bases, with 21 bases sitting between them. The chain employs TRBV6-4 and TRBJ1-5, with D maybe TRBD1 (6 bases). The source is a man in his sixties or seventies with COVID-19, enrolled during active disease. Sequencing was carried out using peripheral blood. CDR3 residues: CASINRVSTFYQPQHF. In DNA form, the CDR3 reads TGTGCCAGCATCAACAGGGTAAGTACCTTCTATCAGCCCCAGCATTTT.